Following are 30 T cell receptor beta chains from one sample sequenced in a study of blood T cells in healthy people across ages. A J-beta primer mix and a sample-barcoded 5' primer were used in a second PCR of about 7 to 11 cycles. TCRdb re-analysed the 5' RACE reads in MiXCR, keeping a single row per CDR3 protein. Here the sample spans 800,000 to 1,300,000 distinct CDR3 sequences, approximately 26% being singletons. A further study also used this sample, focusing on T cells of mothers and their children.

The sequencing input was blood. The receptors stem from a girl aged 2 to 10 in good health.

The genes are TRBV5-1 and TRBJ2-5; 7 bases agree with TRBD1. The junction had 2 bases not matched to a gene; V was cut back by 5 bases and J by 4 bases. Germline-derived CDR1 and CDR2 are SGHRS and YFSETQ. The CDR3 is 12 residues long. CDR3 amino acids: CASSTGAETQYF. The CDR3 DNA reads as TGCGCCAGCAGTACAGGGGCAGAGACCCAGTACTTC.

The chain has TRBV2 and TRBJ2-1, with D maybe TRBD2 (6 bases). The CDR3 sequence is 12 residues long. From germline, CDR1 is SNHLY and CDR2 FYNNEI. V lost 7 bases to trimming and J lost 7 bases, with 11 bases between them. In DNA, the CDR3 is TGTGCCAGCATGAGGGAGGCTAATGAGCAGTTCTTC. Translating gives CASMREANEQFF.

The sample holds a few counts of this clonotype. The V and J genes are TRBV7-9 and TRBJ2-5; unclear D gene. The CDR3 loop spans 14 amino acids. Between the trimmed V and J ends, which lost 3 bases and 0 bases, there was a span of 8 bases. Germline V gene data show CDR1 as SEHNR and CDR2 as FQNEAQ (reference sequence). CDR3 sequence reads: CASSFDGNQETQYF. The CDR3 DNA reads as TGTGCCAGCAGCTTCGACGGAAACCAAGAGACCCAGTACTTC.

A few counts support this clonotype. V usage is TRBV5-1 and J usage is TRBJ2-7; D is uncertain. The germline CDR1 and CDR2 sequences are SGHRS and YFSETQ. The CDR3 totals 14 residues. Between the trimmed V and J ends, which lost 4 bases and 5 bases, there was a span of 16 bases. CDR3 sequence (DNA): TGCGCCAGCAGCCTTGTACGGCTAGAGAACGAGCAGTACTTC. Residues: CASSLVRLENEQYF.

The chain combines TRBV29-1 with TRBJ1-4; tentative D call: TRBD1 (5 bases). In germline, CDR1 is SQVTM, CDR2 ANQGSEA. CDR3 length: 11 amino acids. V lost 3 bases and J lost 14, with 13 bases in between. CDR3 sequence reads: CSVDLGDALFF. CDR3 DNA sequence: TGCAGCGTTGATCTAGGGGATGCCCTGTTTTTT.

The rearrangement joins TRBV20-1 to TRBJ2-1; the D call may be TRBD1 or TRBD2 (6 bases each). The CDR3 totals 14 residues. Trimming stripped 8 bases from V and 1 base from J, with 15 bases between. Looked up from germline, CDR1 is DFQATT and CDR2 is SNEGSKA (reference sequence). The CDR3 spells CSSSRRGSYNEQFF. The CDR3 region has the DNA TGCAGTAGCTCCAGGAGGGGGTCCTACAATGAGCAGTTCTTC.

This clonotype was observed a handful of times. The chain uses TRBV20-1 and TRBJ2-5, with D possibly called TRBD1 or TRBD2 (5 bases each). Germline lookup yields CDR1 DFQATT and CDR2 SNEGSKA (reference sequence). Trimming cost V 1 base and J 4 bases, with 10 bases left between them. CDR3 length: 13 residues. CDR3 protein: CSARAGPGETQYF. The CDR3 DNA reads as TGCAGTGCTAGAGCGGGGCCCGGAGAGACCCAGTACTTC.

This sequence joins TRBV3-1 and TRBJ1-1, with D perhaps matching TRBD1 (6 bases). The CDR3 is 16 residues long. The V gene's germline CDR1 is LGHDT and CDR2 YNNKEL (reference sequence). Trimming shortened V by 4 bases and J by 1 base, and 16 bases separated the two germline ends. DNA for the CDR3: TGTGCCAGCAGCCCGACACGTTTAGGGGGGAACACTGAAGCTTTCTTT. Translation: CASSPTRLGGNTEAFF.

The rearrangement uses TRBV14 and TRBJ2-5; TRBD1 aligns across 10 bases. The V and J ends lost 4 bases and 11 bases, in that order; junction bases with no gene match: 16. The CDR3 runs 16 residues. CDR1 is SGHDN, CDR2 FVKESK, per germline. CDR3 nucleotides: TGTGCCAGCAGCCTCCGACTGGGACAGGGGCCCCTGGAGCAGTACTTC. Its translation is CASSLRLGQGPLEQYF.

The V call is TRBV5-1, the J call TRBJ2-5; 10 nucleotides align to TRBD2. The DNA end is a closer match to TRBJ2-1, so the J assignment may be wrong. This CDR3 region has 17 residues. Per germline, CDR1 SGHRS and CDR2 YFSETQ. The CDR3 DNA follows: TGCGCCAGCAGCTCCAACTCAGCGGGGGGGGAGGTAAGGGAGCAGTTCTTC. It is translated as CASSSNSAGGEVREQFF.

V gene TRBV20-1 combines with J gene TRBJ1-5; D call uncertain. Trimming took off 0 bases at V and 0 bases at J, with 9 bases between the two ends. The CDR3 has 15 amino acids. Germline assignment: CDR1 DFQATT and CDR2 SNEGSKA (reference sequence). CDR3 loop: CSARDKEYSNQPQHF. The CDR3 DNA follows: TGCAGTGCTAGAGATAAGGAGTATAGCAATCAGCCCCAGCATTTT.

This clonotype has at least ten counts. The J gene is TRBJ2-5, the V gene TRBV11-2, with 7 positions matching TRBD2. Germline V gene sequence: CDR1 SGHAT, CDR2 FQNNGV. This CDR3 region has 15 residues. J gave up 1 base and V 4 bases, and 6 bases lay outside the gene matches. CDR3 nucleotide sequence: TGTGCCAGCAGCTACACCCCGGGGGGCCAAGAGACCCAGTACTTC. Residues: CASSYTPGGQETQYF.

This clonotype was recorded many times. The chain has TRBV12-3 or TRBV12-4 and TRBJ2-1, with TRBD1 identical over 7 bases. CDR3 length: 15 amino acids. Germline trimming cut 2 bases from V and 2 bases from J; bases unmatched to any gene: 3. DNA of the CDR3: TGTGCCAGCAGTTTACGCCAGGGGGCCTACAATGAGCAGTTCTTC. Protein product: CASSLRQGAYNEQFF.

In this sample, this clonotype turned up a few times. The V gene is TRBV25-1, the J gene TRBJ2-7; 9 bases map to TRBD2. V lost 1 base to trimming and J lost 5 bases; unmatched junction nucleotides: 6. The CDR3 is 15 residues long. Germline V gene sequence: CDR1 MGHDK, CDR2 SYGVNS. The CDR3 sequence is CASSESAGGRDEQYF. The CDR3 bases are TGTGCCAGCAGTGAATCAGCGGGGGGCCGCGACGAGCAGTACTTC.

The rearrangement joins TRBV9 to TRBJ2-4; 8 nucleotides align to TRBD1. The CDR3 totals 16 residues. V was pared by 3 bases and J by 0 bases, with 5 bases of the junction left unmatched. Germline lookup yields CDR1 SGDLS and CDR2 YYNGEE. In nucleotides, the CDR3 is TGTGCCAGCAGCGACGGACAGGGAGTAGCCAAAAACATTCAGTACTTC. Protein sequence: CASSDGQGVAKNIQYF. Complete variable domain (other parts from reference TRBV9 and TRBJ2-4): DSGVTQTPKHLITATGQRVTLRCSPRSGDLSVYWYQQSLDQGLQFLIQYYNGEERAKGNILERFSAQQFPDLHSELNLSSLELGDSALYFCASSDGQGVAKNIQYFGAGTRLSVL.

Regarding this clonotype: Here the CDR3 omits its conserved ending phenylalanine or tryptophan, so a read error is the likely source. The V call is TRBV5-1, the J call TRBJ2-3; D unclear. Looked up from germline, CDR1 is SGHRS and CDR2 is YFSETQ. CDR3 length equals 13 residues. Between the trimmed V and J ends, which lost 0 bases and 6 bases, there was a span of 8 bases. CDR3 residues: CASSLVSRDTQYL. The CDR3 DNA is TGCGCCAGCAGCTTGGTCTCCAGGGATACGCAGTATCTT.

The genes are TRBV18 and TRBJ2-7; 8 bases align to TRBD1. Looked up from germline, CDR1 is KGHSH and CDR2 is LQKENI. The CDR3 covers 15 residues. The junction had 11 bases not matched to a gene; V was cut back by 3 bases and J by 7 bases. The CDR3 coding sequence is TGTGCCAGCTCACCTTCCGATCAGGGGGCTTGGGAGCAGTACTTC. It is translated as CASSPSDQGAWEQYF. Looking up the rest from reference TRBV18 and TRBJ2-7 gives the full variable domain: NAGVMQNPRHLVRRRGQEARLRCSPMKGHSHVYWYRQLPEEGLKFMVYLQKENIIDESGMPKERFSAEFPKEGPSILRIQQVVRGDSAAYFCASSPSDQGAWEQYFGPGTRLTVT.

This clonotype was seen more than once but under ten times. The V gene is TRBV11-1, the J gene TRBJ2-5; D is perhaps TRBD1 (6 bases). This CDR3 contains 14 residues. Looked up from germline, CDR1 is SGHAT and CDR2 is FQDESV (reference sequence). Trimming took off 1 base at V and 5 bases at J, with 11 bases between the two ends. The CDR3, as DNA: TGTGCCAGCAGCTTAGGCCGGACAGTGGAGACCCAGTACTTC. Residues: CASSLGRTVETQYF.

The chain employs TRBV12-3 or TRBV12-4 and TRBJ1-1; tentative D call: TRBD1 (6 bases). The CDR3 totals 12 residues. V lost 5 bases and J lost 7, with 11 bases in between. The CDR3 region has the DNA TGTGCCAGCAGTCCGGGACACTTTGAAGCTTTCTTT. Protein sequence: CASSPGHFEAFF.

This clonotype was counted ten times or more. The chain employs TRBV9 and TRBJ2-5; no clear D gene. The V gene's germline CDR1 is SGDLS and CDR2 YYNGEE. The CDR3 is 13 residues long. The V and J ends lost 3 bases and 1 base respectively, with 7 bases between them. DNA of the CDR3: TGTGCCAGCAGCGATGGAGTCCAAGAGACCCAGTACTTC. Residues: CASSDGVQETQYF. The full variable domain, rest sourced from reference TRBV9 and TRBJ2-5, is DSGVTQTPKHLITATGQRVTLRCSPRSGDLSVYWYQQSLDQGLQFLIQYYNGEERAKGNILERFSAQQFPDLHSELNLSSLELGDSALYFCASSDGVQETQYFGPGTRLLVL.

J is TRBJ1-2 and V is TRBV7-9, with 7 bases lining up with TRBD1. Trimming took 2 bases from V and 6 from J; bases not matched to a gene: 9. The germline V gene encodes CDR1 SEHNR and CDR2 FQNEAQ (reference sequence). This CDR3 spans 15 amino acids. The CDR3, as DNA: TGTGCCAGCAGCTTATATCGCCGACAGGGTCATGGCTACACCTTC. This gives the protein CASSLYRRQGHGYTF. Together with reference TRBV7-9 and TRBJ1-2, the CDR3 gives the full variable domain: DTGVSQNPRHKITKRGQNVTFRCDPISEHNRLYWYRQTLGQGPEFLTYFQNEAQLEKSRLLSDRFSAERPKGSFSTLEIQRTEQGDSAMYLCASSLYRRQGHGYTFGSGTRLTVV.

This clonotype was seen only a few times. J is TRBJ1-4 and V is TRBV20-1; 8 bases line up with TRBD1. CDR1 and CDR2 from the germline V gene are DFQATT and SNEGSKA (reference sequence). The CDR3 length is 14 residues. V shed 6 bases, J shed 6 bases, and the junction held 9 bases outside the gene matches. The CDR3 coding sequence is TGCAGTGCCCGCCTGGACAGGGTTCATGAAAAACTGTTTTTT. As protein: CSARLDRVHEKLFF.

This clonotype was counted a few times. This chain links TRBV29-1 with TRBJ2-5; 10 nucleotides align to TRBD1. V shed 8 bases, J shed 5 bases, and the junction held 11 bases outside the gene matches. This CDR3 spans 14 amino acids. From germline, CDR1 is SQVTM and CDR2 ANQGSEA. The CDR3 region is CSLVRQGARETQYF. CDR3 coding DNA: TGCAGCTTAGTGCGACAGGGGGCGCGGGAGACCCAGTACTTC.

The gene calls are TRBV20-1 and TRBJ2-5, with D perhaps TRBD1 (5 bases). The V end lost 5 bases, the J end lost 4 bases, and 20 bases lay between the germline ends. The germline CDR1 and CDR2 sequences are DFQATT and SNEGSKA (reference sequence). The CDR3 consists of 15 residues. The DNA of the CDR3 is TGCAGTGCTCCTGTGGACACGTTGCGCCCAGAGACCCAGTACTTC. It specifies CSAPVDTLRPETQYF.

The chain links TRBV6-1 to TRBJ2-5; TRBD2 might be the D (6 bases). The germline V gene has CDR1 MNHNS and CDR2 SASEGT. The CDR3 totals 12 residues. The V gene lost 4 bases and the J gene lost 7 bases, with 10 bases spanning the gap. CDR3 sequence (DNA): TGTGCCAGCAGTGGGGACTGGTCGACCCAGTACTTC. It codes for CASSGDWSTQYF.

This clonotype was picked up a small number of times. The chain uses TRBV5-1 and TRBJ2-7, with D maybe TRBD2 (5 bases). The ends were cut back, 0 bases at V and 7 bases at J, with 23 bases in the middle. This CDR3 comprises 17 residues. CDR1 and CDR2 from the germline V gene are SGHRS and YFSETQ. DNA for the CDR3: TGCGCCAGCAGCTTGGCGGTGCTTGAGGAGCCTACGGGGGAGCAGTACTTC. As protein: CASSLAVLEEPTGEQYF. The full variable domain, completed using reference TRBV5-1 and TRBJ2-7, is KAGVTQTPRYLIKTRGQQVTLSCSPISGHRSVSWYQQTPGQGLQFLFEYFSETQRNKGNFPGRFSGRQFSNSRSEMNVSTLELGDSALYLCASSLAVLEEPTGEQYFGPGTRLTVT.

The CDR3 nucleotides are TGTGCCAGCAGCTTAAGGATTCTGCCGGCGGACAGCCCCGGTTGGAACATTCAGTACTTC. Protein: CASSLRILPADSPGWNIQYF. The chain carries TRBV11-2 and TRBJ2-4, with D possibly being TRBD1 (6 bases). Trimming shortened V by 2 bases and J by 7 bases, and 30 bases separated the two germline ends. This CDR3 is built from 20 residues. The V gene's germline CDR1 is SGHAT and CDR2 FQNNGV. Based on the CDR3 plus reference TRBV11-2 and TRBJ2-4, the full variable domain is EAGVAQSPRYKIIEKRQSVAFWCNPISGHATLYWYQQILGQGPKLLIQFQNNGVVDDSQLPKDRFSAERLKGVDSTLKIQPAKLEDSAVYLCASSLRILPADSPGWNIQYFGAGTRLSVL.

The V and J genes are TRBV20-1 and TRBJ2-7, with D perhaps TRBD2 (6 bases). Germline V gene lookup returns CDR1 DFQATT and CDR2 SNEGSKA (reference sequence). CDR3 length equals 15 residues. Trimming pared 6 bases from V and 9 bases from J, leaving 27 bases between. The CDR3 here is CSAGGAGTYATGQYF. The CDR3 bases are TGCAGTGCAGGAGGGGCCGGGACTTACGCTACGGGGCAGTACTTC.

This clonotype was observed a few times. The chain uses TRBV4-2 and TRBJ2-5, with D unclear. V lost 0 bases, J lost 6 bases, and 11 bases lay in between. Per the germline V gene, CDR1 is LGHNA and CDR2 is YNFKEQ. The CDR3 covers 14 residues. The CDR3 DNA is TGTGCCAGCAGCCAAGAACGAGGACGGCAGACCCAGTACTTC. This translates into CASSQERGRQTQYF.

V gene TRBV5-1 combines with J gene TRBJ2-7; D may be TRBD2 (5 bases). Germline CDR1 and CDR2: SGHRS and YFSETQ. CDR3 size: 14 residues. Trimming stripped 5 bases from V and 0 bases from J, with 12 bases between. The CDR3 reads CASRLAPDSYEQYF. The CDR3 nucleotides read TGCGCCAGCAGGCTAGCCCCCGACTCCTACGAGCAGTACTTC.